The 17 T cell receptor beta chains given below trace back to one sample, sequenced in a study of Ad26.COV2.S vaccination and SARS-CoV-2 variants. Data came from immunoSEQ multiplex PCR; TCRdb stores just in-frame clones and leaves some out. This table holds some 300,000 clones, around 84% found once. This sample's treatment: 15 to 20 received Ad26.COV2.S at low or high dose, single or two shots; 5 received placebo; per-sample allocation not given. It was on day 63 after the first vaccine or placebo injection that samples were taken. This sample comprised peripheral blood, obtained in a trial of Ad26.COV2.S vaccine versus placebo. These receptor sequences come from a person between 18 and 65 years old who received the Ad26.COV2.S COVID-19 vaccine or a placebo.

The chain couples TRBV27 to TRBJ2-7; a possible D gene is TRBD1 (6 bases). The CDR3 is made up of 14 amino acids. V gave up 1 base and J gave up 6 bases, with 13 bases separating them. The germline V gene has CDR1 MNHEY and CDR2 SMNVEV (reference sequence). The CDR3 coding sequence is TGTGCCAGCAGTTTATTTTACAGGGTAGGCGAGCAGTACTTC. As protein: CASSLFYRVGEQYF.

The chain links TRBV29-1 to TRBJ1-2; a weak D match, TRBD1 (5 bases). V lost 3 bases and J lost 8, with 19 bases in between. Germline V gene lookup returns CDR1 SQVTM and CDR2 ANQGSEA. CDR3 size: 14 residues. The CDR3, as DNA: TGCAGCGTTGACAGGGCGGGGGATCTGGGGGGCTACACCTTC. It specifies CSVDRAGDLGGYTF.

The chain links TRBV30 to TRBJ1-2; D gene uncertain. In germline, CDR1 is GTSNPN, CDR2 SVGIG (reference sequence). V was clipped by 1 base and J by 3 bases, with 6 bases between them. The CDR3 sequence is 12 residues long. The CDR3 reads CAWSEQYYGYTF. CDR3 nucleotide sequence: TGTGCCTGGAGTGAACAGTACTATGGCTACACCTTC.

This clone was observed a handful of times. V usage is TRBV7-9 and J usage is TRBJ2-1; TRBD2 matches 10 bases. The CDR3 loop spans 16 amino acids. Germline trimming cut 2 bases from V and 3 bases from J; bases unmatched to any gene: 4. Germline CDR1 SEHNR, CDR2 FQNEAQ (reference sequence). CDR3 nucleotide sequence: TGTGCCAGCAGCTTATTTCTAGCGGGGGACTACAATGAGCAGTTCTTC. Its protein product is CASSLFLAGDYNEQFF.

This clone has a single count. This chain connects TRBV15 to TRBJ2-7; TRBD2 agrees at 8 bases. V shed 0 bases and J 7 bases; nucleotides not matched to a gene: 11. This CDR3 is 16 amino acids long. Germline V lookup: CDR1 LNHNV, CDR2 YYDKDF (reference sequence). The CDR3 is CATSRDLLAGIGEQYF. CDR3 bases: TGTGCCACCAGCAGAGATTTGTTAGCGGGGATTGGTGAGCAGTACTTC.

V is TRBV18 and J is TRBJ2-2, with TRBD1 matching 8 bases. V gave up 5 bases and J gave up 9 bases; unmatched junction bases: 8. The germline V gene has CDR1 KGHSH and CDR2 LQKENI. CDR3 length: 14 amino acids. The CDR3 loop is CASSSGQGYRELFF. The CDR3 coding sequence is TGTGCCAGCTCATCAGGACAGGGCTACCGGGAGCTGTTTTTT.

The genes are TRBV2 and TRBJ2-7; possibly TRBD2 for D (6 bases). In germline, CDR1 is SNHLY, CDR2 FYNNEI. V lost 7 bases to trimming and J lost 0 bases, with 13 bases between them. The CDR3 extends over 14 amino acids. In nucleotides, the CDR3 is TGTGCCAGCACTGGGACTGTTAGCTCCTACGAGCAGTACTTC. This sequence encodes CASTGTVSSYEQYF.

The chain employs TRBV9 and TRBJ2-3; 9 nucleotides match TRBD2. V dropped 4 bases and J dropped 0; count of bases not matched to a gene: 9. The CDR3 is 17 residues long. Germline CDR1 is SGDLS and CDR2 is YYNGEE. The CDR3 loop reads CASSRAGGLPSTDTQYF. For the CDR3, the DNA is TGTGCCAGCAGCCGAGCGGGGGGCCTCCCTAGCACAGATACGCAGTATTTT.

The chain is built from TRBV27 and TRBJ2-3, with D possibly TRBD1 on 7 matching bases. Germline V gene data show CDR1 as MNHEY and CDR2 as SMNVEV (reference sequence). The CDR3 consists of 15 residues. Trimming stripped 8 bases from V and 6 bases from J, with 21 bases between. CDR3: CASGGGQALPDTQYF. DNA of the CDR3: TGTGCCAGCGGGGGAGGACAGGCGCTCCCGGATACGCAGTATTTT.

The chain links TRBV7-9 to TRBJ1-4; no reliable D call. The V end lost 5 bases, the J end lost 5 bases, and 15 bases lay between the germline ends. The CDR3 has 15 amino acids. Germline V gene lookup returns CDR1 SEHNR and CDR2 FQNEAQ (reference sequence). The CDR3 reads CASSLLLGVNEKLFF. For the CDR3, the DNA is TGTGCCAGCAGCCTTCTTCTGGGTGTGAATGAAAAACTGTTTTTT.

The rearrangement links TRBV9 to TRBJ2-7, with D possibly TRBD2 on 5 matching bases. Germline assignment: CDR1 SGDLS and CDR2 YYNGEE. The CDR3 totals 12 residues. V gave up 3 bases and J gave up 4 bases, with 8 bases separating them. CDR3 loop: CASSGRGYEQYF. CDR3 bases: TGTGCCAGCAGCGGTCGAGGGTACGAGCAGTACTTC.

For the CDR3, the DNA is TGTGCCAGTAGTATGAAAGAGTACCGTGGAAACACCATATATTTT. It codes for CASSMKEYRGNTIYF. The chain joins TRBV19 to TRBJ1-3; D is ambiguous. V was clipped by 3 bases and J by 3 bases, with 12 bases between them. This CDR3 is built from 15 residues. CDR1 LNHDA and CDR2 SQIVND come from the germline V gene (reference sequence).

The chain employs TRBV5-1 and TRBJ2-2; D not certain. Per germline, CDR1 SGHRS and CDR2 YFSETQ. The V end was cut by 0 bases, the J end by 5 bases, with 11 bases between. This CDR3 is built from 15 residues. The DNA for the CDR3 is TGCGCCAGCAGCTTGGCCGGTGGCTTTACCGGGGAGCTGTTTTTT. Translated, it gives CASSLAGGFTGELFF.

The chain uses TRBV9 and TRBJ1-2, with no clear D. The V gene's germline CDR1 is SGDLS and CDR2 YYNGEE. The CDR3 extends over 14 amino acids. V lost 0 bases and J 2 bases, leaving 8 bases between the germline ends. CDR3 nucleotides: TGTGCCAGCAGCGTAGATCCGGGGAACTATGGCTACACCTTC. This gives the protein CASSVDPGNYGYTF.

The chain carries TRBV7-2 and TRBJ1-2, with TRBD1 matching over 11 bases. There are 15 residues in the CDR3. The ends lost 5 bases at V and 7 bases at J; junction bases unmatched: 9. CDR1 SGHTA and CDR2 FQGNSA come from the germline V gene. The CDR3 is CASSPRTGGGSGYTF. Written as DNA, the CDR3 is TGTGCCAGCAGCCCCAGGACAGGGGGCGGGAGTGGCTACACCTTC.

The J gene is TRBJ2-2, the V gene TRBV5-1; 10 positions match TRBD2. Germline loops: CDR1 SGHRS, CDR2 YFSETQ. This CDR3 is 17 amino acids long. V shed 3 bases, J shed 7 bases, and the junction held 12 bases outside the gene matches. CDR3 DNA: TGCGCCAGCAGCTCAGACCCGCTAGCGGGGGTTGGCGGGGAGCTGTTTTTT. The encoded protein is CASSSDPLAGVGGELFF.

The J gene is TRBJ1-6, the V gene TRBV18, with D unclear. The germline gives CDR1 KGHSH, CDR2 LQKENI. The CDR3 sequence is 13 residues long. With 0 bases removed from V and 6 bases from J, the gap between germline ends came to 3 bases. The CDR3 is CASSPPSNSPLHF. CDR3 nucleotide sequence: TGTGCCAGCTCACCACCTTCTAATTCACCCCTCCACTTT.